One sample yielded the 17 T cell receptor beta chains listed below, sequenced in a study of cytomegalovirus exposure and HLA in healthy donors. The PCR used 60 Vbeta and 13 Jbeta primers. Here immunoSEQ multiplex PCR was the method, and the copy in TCRdb shows in-frame clones only, minus some. This table has 95,000 to 100,000 clones, roughly four fifths appearing once. The specimen was PBMCs. These receptors were collected from a human donor in good health.

Turning to this clone: This CDR3 is also generated by other DNA sequences in the sample. The chain uses TRBV10-1 and TRBJ2-3; 8 bases fit TRBD1. V shed 4 bases, J shed 2 bases, and the junction held 8 bases outside the gene matches. The CDR3 runs to 16 residues. CDR1 WNHNN and CDR2 SYGVQD come from the germline V gene (reference sequence). The DNA for the CDR3 is TGCGCCAGCAGTGGCCGACAGGGGTCACCCACAGATACGCAGTATTTT. This sequence encodes CASSGRQGSPTDTQYF.

The chain recombines TRBV6-6 with TRBJ1-5; TRBD1 is a possible D gene (6 bases). Trimming took 8 bases from V and 11 from J, leaving 16 bases between them. The germline CDR1 and CDR2 sequences are MNHNY and SVGAGI (reference sequence). The CDR3 has 12 residues. In DNA form, the CDR3 reads TGTGCCAGCGGTCAGGGGCGTGAGGCCCAGCATTTT. This sequence encodes CASGQGREAQHF.

The genes are TRBV25-1 and TRBJ2-7, with a weak D call TRBD1 (6 bases). Germline CDR1 and CDR2: MGHDK and SYGVNS. The CDR3 is 17 residues long. The germline V and J ends were trimmed by 3 bases and 0 bases, with 18 bases remaining between them. This CDR3 reads CASSDIQGPSTSYEQYF. In DNA form, the CDR3 reads TGTGCCAGCAGTGATATACAGGGACCAAGCACCTCCTACGAGCAGTACTTC.

The genes are TRBV2 and TRBJ2-1; D might be TRBD1 (6 bases). Trimming pared 1 base from V and 9 bases from J, leaving 19 bases between. This CDR3 spans 16 amino acids. Germline V gene sequence: CDR1 SNHLY, CDR2 FYNNEI. The CDR3 is CASSEESPLLGGEQFF. The CDR3 nucleotides are TGTGCCAGCAGTGAAGAAAGTCCTCTCTTAGGGGGTGAGCAGTTCTTC.

This clone was observed a few times. J is TRBJ1-4 and V is TRBV7-6, with a possible D match to TRBD1 (6 bases). The CDR3 covers 16 residues. The germline V and J ends were trimmed by 5 bases and 0 bases, with 13 bases remaining between them. CDR1 and CDR2 (germline): SGHVS, FNYEAQ. Here the CDR3 reads CASSRRTVATNEKLFF. CDR3 in DNA: TGTGCCAGCAGCAGGAGGACAGTCGCAACTAATGAAAAACTGTTTTTT.

The V gene is TRBV4-2, the J gene TRBJ1-6, with a tentative D call TRBD1 (6 bases). CDR1 and CDR2 (germline): LGHNA, YNFKEQ. The V gene lost 0 bases and the J gene lost 6 bases, with 9 bases spanning the gap. The CDR3 totals 15 residues. The CDR3 nucleotides are TGTGCCAGCAGCCAAGACGTCAGGGGTAATTCACCCCTCCACTTT. It specifies CASSQDVRGNSPLHF.

The J gene is TRBJ2-3, the V gene TRBV11-3, with 10 bases aligning to TRBD2. Germline V gene lookup returns CDR1 SGHNT and CDR2 YENEEA. The J segment lost 5 bases and the V segment lost 5 bases, leaving 7 bases of the junction unmatched. This CDR3 region has 15 residues. CDR3 sequence reads: CASSAGLAIKDTQYF. CDR3 DNA: TGTGCCAGCAGCGCGGGACTAGCGATTAAAGATACGCAGTATTTT.

The CDR3 region has the DNA TGTGCCAGCAGCTCCGGACAGGGACGGTACGAGCAGTACTTC. It codes for CASSSGQGRYEQYF. This chain connects TRBV28 to TRBJ2-7, with 8 nucleotides matching TRBD1. From germline, CDR1 is MDHEN and CDR2 SYDVKM. CDR3 length: 14 amino acids. Losses at the gene ends were 6 bases for V and 4 bases for J; bases not matched to a gene: 8.

The V call is TRBV9, the J call TRBJ2-3, with 10 bases that match TRBD2. Per germline, CDR1 SGDLS and CDR2 YYNGEE. This CDR3 spans 19 amino acids. V was pared by 1 base and J by 1 base, with 12 bases of the junction left unmatched. The CDR3 sequence: CASSVFVGSGGARTDTQYF. CDR3 sequence (DNA): TGTGCCAGCAGCGTATTCGTCGGGAGCGGGGGGGCTCGCACAGATACGCAGTATTTT.

The V call is TRBV5-4, the J call TRBJ2-3; TRBD2 agrees at 13 bases. J was trimmed by 1 base and V by 3 bases; bases with no gene match: 8. The germline gives CDR1 SGHNT, CDR2 YYREEE (reference sequence). This CDR3 is built from 18 residues. The CDR3 sequence is CASSWPGLAGTRTDTQYF. CDR3 bases: TGTGCCAGCAGCTGGCCGGGACTAGCGGGAACCCGCACAGATACGCAGTATTTT.

This clone occurred a few times. The chain carries TRBV2 and TRBJ1-1; perhaps TRBD1 as D (5 bases). CDR1 SNHLY and CDR2 FYNNEI come from the germline V gene. The ends were cut back, 6 bases at V and 2 bases at J, with 7 bases in the middle. The CDR3 sequence is 12 residues long. The CDR3 here is CASRGENTEAFF. CDR3 DNA sequence: TGTGCCAGCAGAGGGGAAAACACTGAAGCTTTCTTT.

The chain couples TRBV5-1 to TRBJ2-2, with 9 bases matching TRBD2. Losses at the gene ends were 4 bases for V and 7 bases for J; bases not matched to a gene: 8. The CDR3 has 15 amino acids. CDR1 is SGHRS and CDR2 is YFSETQ in the germline V gene. The DNA for the CDR3 is TGCGCCAGCAGCCGCGGGGGGGCCGAGGACGGGGAGCTGTTTTTT. Translation gives CASSRGGAEDGELFF.

This chain joins TRBV11-1 and TRBJ2-7; 8 nucleotides line up with TRBD1. Per germline, CDR1 SGHAT and CDR2 FQDESV (reference sequence). V lost 4 bases to trimming and J lost 4 bases; unmatched junction nucleotides: 9. The CDR3 sequence is 15 residues long. The CDR3: CASSSPSTGGYEQYF. The CDR3 nucleotides are TGTGCCAGCAGCTCTCCCAGCACAGGGGGGTACGAGCAGTACTTC.

J is TRBJ2-7 and V is TRBV29-1; D may be TRBD2 (6 bases). In germline, CDR1 is SQVTM, CDR2 ANQGSEA. The CDR3 contains 13 residues. Trimming took 3 bases from V and 3 from J, leaving 12 bases between them. CDR3 loop: CSVEGLHDYEQYF. CDR3 nucleotides: TGCAGCGTTGAGGGACTCCACGACTACGAGCAGTACTTC.

This clone has just a few counts. The chain joins TRBV6-1 to TRBJ2-7, with unresolved D. Trimming took off 1 base at V and 1 base at J, with 11 bases between the two ends. The CDR3 extends over 15 amino acids. Germline CDR1 and CDR2: MNHNS and SASEGT. The CDR3 region has the DNA TGTGCCAGCAGTGAAGGGGCCTCGGCGTCCTACGAGCAGTACTTC. This sequence encodes CASSEGASASYEQYF.

The V call is TRBV13, the J call TRBJ2-2; possible D gene TRBD2, 5 bases. Germline loops: CDR1 PRHDT, CDR2 FYEKMQ (reference sequence). This CDR3 comprises 16 residues. V shed 2 bases and J shed 0 bases, with 10 bases lying between them. CDR3 coding DNA: TGTGCCAGCAGCTTATCCGGGAATGCGAACACCGGGGAGCTGTTTTTT. Amino acids: CASSLSGNANTGELFF. The variable domain in full, completed from reference TRBV13 and TRBJ2-2, reads AAGVIQSPRHLIKEKRETATLKCYPIPRHDTVYWYQQGPGQDPQFLISFYEKMQSDKGSIPDRFSAQQFSDYHSELNMSSLELGDSALYFCASSLSGNANTGELFFGEGSRLTVL.

The J gene is TRBJ2-6, the V gene TRBV6-5, with unresolved D. The CDR3 is made up of 14 amino acids. V dropped 5 bases and J dropped 3 bases, with 8 bases sitting between them. CDR1 MNHEY and CDR2 SVGAGI come from the germline V gene. The CDR3 protein is CASSTLGGANVLTF. CDR3 in DNA: TGTGCCAGCAGTACCCTAGGTGGGGCCAACGTCCTGACTTTC.